These T cell receptor beta chains were read from a single sample in a study of CXCR3-negative and CXCR3-positive naive CD8 T cells. After re-calling the 5' RACE reads, TCRdb lists one entry per CDR3 protein, DNA absent. Its clone listing holds 35,000 to 55,000 distinct CDR3 sequences. Material: naive CXCR3- CD8+ T cells from blood. These receptors were taken from a human donor in good health. Some clones in this sample may be carry-over from other donors' samples. CDR3s include the opening cysteine and the closing phenylalanine or tryptophan.

J gene,V gene,CDR3 protein
TRBJ1-1,TRBV28,CASSFGSGTDTEAFF
TRBJ1-5,TRBV4-1,CASSQGGTGGQPQHF
TRBJ2-7,TRBV7-2,CASSFTVTYEQYF
TRBJ2-1,TRBV28,CASRPGYRRDNEQFF
TRBJ2-7,TRBV20-1,CSGLKDRVHEQYF
TRBJ2-3,TRBV4-1,CASSQDRGTGSSTDTQYF
TRBJ2-7,TRBV28,CASSPSAGAWVHEQYF
TRBJ2-2,TRBV29-1,CSVPRDAGELFF
TRBJ2-7,TRBV2,CASIGTGELYEQYF
TRBJ1-5,TRBV19,CASSIEGRGQPQHF
TRBJ2-2,TRBV28,CASSFPRGGTAGELFF